This T cell receptor (beta chain) was documented in a study of cytomegalovirus exposure and HLA in healthy donors. The overall study: The 120 validation repertoires matched the approximately 700 first-cohort repertoires in platform, a later analysis reported.

Worth noting for this clone: Antigen: not known.

This CDR3 comprises 14 residues. Deletions cut 4 bases from V and 7 bases from J, with 16 bases between. CDR1 and CDR2 (germline): ENHRY, SYGVKD. General observations from the study: Later, an analysis found that TCR clusters from the first cohort tended to co-occur in the 120 validation repertoires.

Assay used: immunoSEQ multiplex PCR; TCRdb lists only in-frame clones, some missing. The sample records fewer than 85,000 clones, 95% to 96% being singletons. This chain uses TRBV10-3 with TRBJ1-2; weak D call: TRBD1 (6 bases). The TCR sequence derives from a woman between 18 and 29 years old in good health and CMV-seronegative. The sequenced sample was PBMCs. The CDR3 protein is CAISGGFGGLGYTF. The CDR3 region has the DNA TGTGCCATCAGTGGGGGGTTTGGGGGCCTTGGCTACACCTTC.